This T cell receptor (beta chain) was documented in a study of beta chain features in type 1 diabetes. Across the study: Patient and healthy donor groups were alike in age, gender and cell yields. Study-level results: PCR might show a preference for shorter templates, equally across patients and controls.

The study reverse transcribed the entire isolated RNA, so it sequenced expressed TCRB transcripts. Data came from immunoSEQ multiplex PCR; TCRdb stores just in-frame clones and leaves some out. This table has about 230,000 clones, 9.6% appearing once. In its sample, this clone was seen a few times. The target antigen is unknown. CDR3 length: 14 residues. Germline trimming cut 3 bases from V and 4 bases from J; bases unmatched to any gene: 4. Germline V gene sequence: CDR1 LNHDA, CDR2 SQIVND (reference sequence). This receptor was taken from a young woman in good health. V usage is TRBV19 and J usage is TRBJ2-7, with 9 bases matching TRBD2. The sequenced sample was naive CD4+ T cells from blood. CDR3 residues: CASSMVAGEYEQYF. In nucleotides, the CDR3 is TGTGCCAGTAGTATGGTAGCGGGAGAGTACGAGCAGTACTTC.